One T cell receptor (beta chain) is described in this entry. The data were taken from a study of blood T cell repertoires in COVID-19. Study-level information: Samples representing acute and convalescent COVID-19 were sourced from the United States, Italy and Spain. T cells, B-cell-depleted T cells, or PBMCs supplied cDNA or gDNA.

Source study methods: Reference gene primer amplification gave nucleated cell count estimates. Profiling relied on immunoSEQ multiplex PCR, and the TCRdb table lists in-frame clones only, not all of them. The V and J calls and clone size were taken over from that table, and D and trimming were inferred from the DNA. This table has tens of thousands of clones, roughly 85% appearing once. The material sequenced was peripheral blood. This TCR came from an elderly man with acute or convalescent COVID-19.

Here the CDR3 DNA reads TGTGCCAGCTCACCTGGCGGATCAGAGAACACCGGGGAGCTGTTTTTT. Its protein product is CASSPGGSENTGELFF. The chain employs TRBV18 and TRBJ2-2; D not resolved. The CDR3 length is 16 residues. V shed 3 bases and J shed 1 base, with 12 bases lying between them. Germline V gene sequence: CDR1 KGHSH, CDR2 LQKENI.